This paragraph reports one T cell receptor beta chain. The antigen is not known. This CDR3 spans 17 amino acids. Deletions cut 0 bases from V and 0 bases from J, with 9 bases between. CDR1 is MGHRA and CDR2 is YSYEKL in the germline V gene. In nominal health when sampled, donors likely had unrecorded immune exposures nonetheless. It was with 60 Vbeta and 13 Jbeta primers that the PCR ran. Original processing notes: In a later analysis, approximately 80 million unique TCR beta chains included roughly 11 million shared by two or more donors. Only in-frame clones appear in the TCRdb table, and some are missing; sequencing was by immunoSEQ multiplex PCR. V and J calls and clone size follow that table, whereas D and trimming were derived from the DNA. This table has about 140,000 clones, 80% to 85% appearing once. This sample stems from a study of cytomegalovirus exposure and HLA in healthy donors. Study-wide findings and caveats: In a later analysis, across HLA loci, associated TCR counts were highest for DRB1, lowest for HLA-C. Among donors in an Asian-associated ancestry cluster, a later analysis reportedly found fewer N-insertions than the roughly 730-donor mean.

Sequencing used PBMCs. The sequence came from a female donor in good health and CMV-seronegative. This chain uses TRBV4-1 with TRBJ2-6; TRBD1 is a possible D gene (5 bases). CDR3 DNA sequence: TGCGCCAGCAGCCAAGATCTGGGGCTCTCTGGGGCCAACGTCCTGACTTTC. It yields the protein CASSQDLGLSGANVLTF.